The sequence of this T cell receptor beta chain was determined in a study of blood T cell repertoires in COVID-19. Across the whole study: In each case, the material was cDNA or gDNA derived from T cells, B-cell-depleted T cells, or PBMCs.

Only in-frame clones appear in the TCRdb table, and some are missing; sequencing was by immunoSEQ multiplex PCR. The sample consists of a few hundred thousand clones, 65% to 85% of them appearing once. Per germline, CDR1 SNHLY and CDR2 FYNNEI. Unmatched junction bases numbered 9, after V lost 5 bases and J lost 5 bases. The CDR3 is 17 residues long. Sequencing input: peripheral blood. This receptor was obtained from a person between 65 and 79 years old with COVID-19, enrolled during active disease. J is TRBJ2-5 and V is TRBV2; 15 bases agree with TRBD2. CDR3 protein: CASSPGLAGGPGETQYF. DNA for the CDR3: TGTGCCAGCAGTCCCGGACTAGCGGGGGGGCCGGGGGAGACCCAGTACTTC.